This T cell receptor (beta chain) was recorded in a study of siplizumab effects on memory and regulatory T cells. The study's findings and limits: Roughly 80-96% of proliferating clones (CD4+ or CD8+) could not be assigned a naive or memory phenotype. In siplizumab conditions, mappable alloreactive CD4+ clones averaged about 69% Treg-derived, against approximately 27% in controls. Unstimulated subsets were the mapping target of only a minor fraction of alloreactive clones.

V was clipped by 0 bases and J by 4 bases, with 7 bases between them. The CDR3 length is 12 residues. Germline CDR1 GTSNPN, CDR2 SVGIG (reference sequence). Turning to this clone: Its antigen is unknown.

TCR templates numbering some 10^5 were assayed per sample. The repertoire was sequenced with immunoSEQ multiplex PCR; TCRdb's copy has only in-frame clones and lacks some. The table has some 97,000 clones, about 94% seen once. Source material: non-Treg CD4+ T cells sorted from blood. The rearrangement joins TRBV30 to TRBJ2-7; D uncertain. The sequence was obtained from a human donor in good health. The CDR3 here is CAWSVGGYEQYF. The CDR3 DNA follows: TGTGCCTGGAGTGTTGGTGGATACGAGCAGTACTTC.